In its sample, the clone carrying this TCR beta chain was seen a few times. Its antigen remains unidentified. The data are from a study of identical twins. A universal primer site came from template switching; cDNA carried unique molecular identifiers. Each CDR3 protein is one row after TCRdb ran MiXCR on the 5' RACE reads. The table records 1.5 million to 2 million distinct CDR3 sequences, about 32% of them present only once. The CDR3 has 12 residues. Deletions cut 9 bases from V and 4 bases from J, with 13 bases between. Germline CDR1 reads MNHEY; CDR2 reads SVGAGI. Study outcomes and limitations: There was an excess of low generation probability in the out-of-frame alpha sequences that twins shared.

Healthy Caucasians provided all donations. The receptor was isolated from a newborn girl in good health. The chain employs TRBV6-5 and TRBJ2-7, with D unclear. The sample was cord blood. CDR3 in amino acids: CASQRSRYEQYF. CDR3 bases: TGTGCCAGTCAGAGGTCGCGGTACGAGCAGTACTTC.